The 24 T cell receptor beta chains given below trace back to one sample, sequenced in a study of T cell changes during pregnancy in multiple sclerosis. Clones were sequenced by immunoSEQ multiplex PCR, and TCRdb holds only the in-frame ones, with some missing. The table lists 50,000 or so clones, 85% to 95% of them singletons, with approximately 0.29% in the top ten. Sequences were derived from CD4+ T cells from peripheral blood mononuclear cells, sampled in the second trimester of pregnancy. Every receptor here comes from a female donor with multiple sclerosis, enrolled in a pregnancy study.

The chain uses TRBV7-8 and TRBJ1-4; a weak D match, TRBD1 (6 bases). V was shortened by 3 bases and J by 7 bases, with 21 bases between the two germline ends. Germline CDR1 reads SGHVS; CDR2 reads FQNEAQ. The length of the CDR3 is 17 residues. The DNA of the CDR3 is TGTGCCAGCAGCTTGCCAGGGGCCGGCCTGGGGAGTGAAAAACTGTTTTTT. Translating gives CASSLPGAGLGSEKLFF.

The chain couples TRBV5-5 to TRBJ2-7, with D perhaps matching TRBD2 (7 bases). Germline V CDR1 and CDR2: SGHKS, YYEKEE (reference sequence). This CDR3 contains 17 residues. V lost 5 bases and J 5 bases, leaving 26 bases between the germline ends. CDR3 DNA: TGTGCCAGCAGTTCGCGCAGGCGGGGGAGGGAGGGGGACGAGCAGTACTTC. It specifies CASSSRRRGREGDEQYF.

This clone came up once. The V gene is TRBV28, the J gene TRBJ2-5, with TRBD2 as a possible D gene (5 bases). The CDR3 sequence is 13 residues long. CDR1 MDHEN and CDR2 SYDVKM come from the germline V gene. V was cut by 6 bases and J by 4 bases, with 12 bases left in between. CDR3 amino acids: CASSPLVSETQYF. In DNA form, the CDR3 reads TGTGCCAGCAGCCCACTAGTATCAGAGACCCAGTACTTC.

The V gene is TRBV11-2, the J gene TRBJ1-2; D unresolved. Between the trimmed V and J ends, which lost 2 bases and 3 bases, there was a span of 13 bases. Germline V CDR1 and CDR2: SGHAT, FQNNGV. CDR3 length equals 15 residues. The CDR3 DNA sequence: TGTGCCAGCAGCTTATTCTCTAGCCTTGACTATGGCTACACCTTC. It encodes CASSLFSSLDYGYTF.

The chain employs TRBV19 and TRBJ2-4; possible D gene TRBD1, 6 bases. The CDR3 length is 17 residues. V was pared by 3 bases and J by 0 bases, with 15 bases between. CDR1 is LNHDA, CDR2 SQIVND, per germline (reference sequence). The DNA for the CDR3 is TGTGCCAGTAGTATGGGACAAATACTCCTAGCCAAAAACATTCAGTACTTC. Protein: CASSMGQILLAKNIQYF.

The chain couples TRBV11-2 to TRBJ1-2; tentative D call: TRBD1 (5 bases). Germline V gene lookup returns CDR1 SGHAT and CDR2 FQNNGV. V lost 3 bases, J lost 2 bases, and 10 bases lay in between. The CDR3 covers 14 residues. The CDR3 loop is CASSLGGKNYGYTF. The CDR3 DNA reads TGTGCCAGCAGCTTGGGGGGTAAAAACTATGGCTACACCTTC.

The chain uses TRBV5-1 and TRBJ1-4, with D hard to call. The CDR3 totals 15 residues. Germline values: CDR1 SGHRS, CDR2 YFSETQ. Trimming stripped 3 bases from V and 0 bases from J, with 9 bases between. DNA of the CDR3: TGCGCCAGCAGCTGGAGTCGTGCAACTAATGAAAAACTGTTTTTT. Translating it yields CASSWSRATNEKLFF.

The V and J genes are TRBV4-1 and TRBJ2-7, with a tentative D call TRBD1 (5 bases). Trimming shortened V by 1 base and J by 3 bases, and 10 bases separated the two germline ends. Germline values: CDR1 MGHRA, CDR2 YSYEKL. The CDR3 is 14 residues long. The CDR3 DNA sequence: TGCGCCAGCAGCCAAGGGCAGGGAAACTACGAGCAGTACTTC. Protein product: CASSQGQGNYEQYF.

The rearrangement uses TRBV11-2 and TRBJ1-6; D unclear. Germline CDR1 reads SGHAT; CDR2 reads FQNNGV. The CDR3 spans 16 residues. V shed 4 bases and J shed 7 bases, with 17 bases lying between them. Here the CDR3 DNA reads TGTGCCAGCAGCTCCCGGGAGAGGGCTCGGAATTCACCCCTCCACTTT. This gives the protein CASSSRERARNSPLHF.

This sequence joins TRBV7-8 and TRBJ2-6; D is unresolved. The germline V gene has CDR1 SGHVS and CDR2 FQNEAQ. This CDR3 region has 14 residues. With 5 bases removed from V and 0 bases from J, the gap between germline ends came to 5 bases. The DNA for the CDR3 is TGTGCCAGCAGCCGAGCCTCTGGGGCCAACGTCCTGACTTTC. Translation: CASSRASGANVLTF.

V and J are TRBV13 and TRBJ2-2, with D unresolved. The V and J ends lost 3 bases and 3 bases respectively, with 14 bases between them. Germline V gene data show CDR1 as PRHDT and CDR2 as FYEKMQ (reference sequence). The CDR3 is 16 residues long. The CDR3 region is CASSFRHPQDTGELFF. DNA of the CDR3: TGTGCCAGCAGCTTCAGGCACCCCCAGGACACCGGGGAGCTGTTTTTT.

The chain uses TRBV7-8 and TRBJ2-7; D gene uncertain. Per germline, CDR1 SGHVS and CDR2 FQNEAQ. The CDR3 contains 15 residues. The V end was cut by 1 base, the J end by 5 bases, with 15 bases between. The CDR3 is CASSLEELRTDEQYF. The CDR3 DNA follows: TGTGCCAGCAGCTTAGAAGAATTACGTACAGACGAGCAGTACTTC.

This chain links TRBV15 with TRBJ1-6, with unresolved D. The CDR3 extends over 16 amino acids. From germline, CDR1 is LNHNV and CDR2 YYDKDF (reference sequence). Trimming cost V 0 bases and J 7 bases, with 13 bases left between them. The CDR3 nucleotides read TGTGCCACCAGCAGAGATCTTCAGGATTGGAATTCACCCCTCCACTTT. Translating gives CATSRDLQDWNSPLHF.

The chain links TRBV7-2 to TRBJ2-7; TRBD1 is a possible D gene (5 bases). The CDR3 consists of 15 residues. Trimming removed 3 bases at V and 6 bases at J, with 18 bases between. Germline assignment: CDR1 SGHTA and CDR2 FQGNSA. The CDR3, as DNA: TGTGCCAGCAGCTTCGGCAGGGTGGATTCTGGCGAGCAGTACTTC. This encodes CASSFGRVDSGEQYF.

The chain recombines TRBV10-3 with TRBJ2-1; D possibly corresponds to TRBD2 (6 bases). This CDR3 contains 13 residues. CDR1 is ENHRY and CDR2 is SYGVKD in the germline V gene. V was pared by 3 bases and J by 8 bases, with 11 bases between. In DNA, the CDR3 is TGTGCCATCAGTGACACCTGGGGGGATGAGCAGTTCTTC. Encoded protein: CAISDTWGDEQFF.

The rearrangement links TRBV5-8 to TRBJ1-2; 9 bases match TRBD1. This CDR3 comprises 13 residues. V gave up 5 bases and J gave up 4 bases; unmatched junction bases: 3. The germline gives CDR1 SGHTS, CDR2 YDEGEE. CDR3 coding DNA: TGTGCCAGCAGACAGGGGGCGGTCTATGGCTACACCTTC. This sequence encodes CASRQGAVYGYTF.

This chain links TRBV6-1 with TRBJ2-5; TRBD1 might be the D (5 bases). Trimming cost V 8 bases and J 3 bases, with 7 bases left between them. Germline lookup yields CDR1 MNHNS and CDR2 SASEGT. CDR3 length equals 11 residues. The DNA of the CDR3 is TGTGCCAGCGAAGGGGAAGAGACCCAGTACTTC. It yields the protein CASEGEETQYF.

For this clone: The germline gene is not matched at one end of the junction; a read error may be the cause. This sequence joins TRBV10-3 and TRBJ1-4, with D uncertain. The germline V gene has CDR1 ENHRY and CDR2 SYGVKD. This CDR3 spans 14 amino acids. In DNA form, the CDR3 reads TGTGCCACCAGTGAAAAACAGCTTAATGAAAAACTGTTTTTT. It translates to CATSEKQLNEKLFF.

This chain uses TRBV10-3 with TRBJ2-3; 10 bases agree with TRBD2. J was trimmed by 6 bases and V by 4 bases; bases with no gene match: 10. The CDR3 totals 16 residues. Germline CDR1 reads ENHRY; CDR2 reads SYGVKD. In DNA, the CDR3 is TGTGCCATCAGTGGGGGGATAGCGGGGGGTTACGATACGCAGTATTTT. This sequence encodes CAISGGIAGGYDTQYF.

The chain uses TRBV7-9 and TRBJ1-5, with 9 nucleotides matching TRBD1. This CDR3 is built from 16 residues. CDR1 and CDR2 (germline): SEHNR, FQNEAQ (reference sequence). V trimming: 3 bases; J trimming: 2 bases; junction bases outside the gene matches: 5. The CDR3 reads CASSLGQGRGNQPQHF. The CDR3 DNA is TGTGCCAGCAGCTTGGGACAGGGACGGGGCAATCAGCCCCAGCATTTT. Supplemented by reference TRBV7-9 and TRBJ1-5, the full variable domain reads DTGVSQNPRHKITKRGQNVTFRCDPISEHNRLYWYRQTLGQGPEFLTYFQNEAQLEKSRLLSDRFSAERPKGSFSTLEIQRTEQGDSAMYLCASSLGQGRGNQPQHFGDGTRLSIL.

The chain uses TRBV6-5 and TRBJ2-2; a possible D gene is TRBD2 (7 bases). The CDR3 totals 16 residues. V lost 0 bases to trimming and J lost 4 bases, with 12 bases between them. Per the germline V gene, CDR1 is MNHEY and CDR2 is SVGAGI. The CDR3 nucleotides are TGTGCCAGCAGTTACTCGGGGGGGCGCGGCACCGGGGAGCTGTTTTTT. Its translation: CASSYSGGRGTGELFF.

The rearrangement uses TRBV19 and TRBJ1-5, with D maybe TRBD1 (6 bases). The germline V and J ends were trimmed by 1 base and 3 bases, with 13 bases remaining between them. CDR3 length: 16 residues. Per germline, CDR1 LNHDA and CDR2 SQIVND (reference sequence). The CDR3 here is CASSIVGQMNNQPQHF. Written as DNA, the CDR3 is TGTGCCAGTAGTATAGTAGGACAGATGAACAATCAGCCCCAGCATTTT. Together with reference TRBV19 and TRBJ1-5, the CDR3 gives the full variable domain: DGGITQSPKYLFRKEGQNVTLSCEQNLNHDAMYWYRQDPGQGLRLIYYSQIVNDFQKGDIAEGYSVSREKKESFPLTVTSAQKNPTAFYLCASSIVGQMNNQPQHFGDGTRLSIL.

This clone was seen a handful of times. The rearrangement joins TRBV2 to TRBJ2-2, with a possible D match to TRBD2 (6 bases). The germline V gene has CDR1 SNHLY and CDR2 FYNNEI. The CDR3 spans 14 residues. V was shortened by 4 bases and J by 5 bases, with 11 bases between the two germline ends. The CDR3 DNA reads TGTGCCAGCAGTGGGGGGGTCAGTACCGGGGAGCTGTTTTTT. Protein: CASSGGVSTGELFF.

This chain connects TRBV29-1 to TRBJ1-5; D is perhaps TRBD1 (5 bases). The CDR3 extends over 12 amino acids. V dropped 4 bases and J dropped 7 bases, with 11 bases sitting between them. In germline, CDR1 is SQVTM, CDR2 ANQGSEA. CDR3 amino acids: CSVAGRGQPQHF. CDR3 sequence (DNA): TGCAGCGTTGCTGGGAGGGGCCAGCCCCAGCATTTT. Full variable domain (remainder filled in from reference TRBV29-1 and TRBJ1-5): SAVISQKPSRDICQRGTSLTIQCQVDSQVTMMFWYRQQPGQSLTLIATANQGSEATYESGFVIDKFPISRPNLTFSTLTVSNMSPEDSSIYLCSVAGRGQPQHFGDGTRLSIL.